The entry that follows covers one TCR beta chain sequence. Its binding antigen is unknown. At one of its ends the junction is not consistent with the germline gene, which may arise from a read error. The immunoSEQ Assay, a bias-controlled multiplex PCR, was used to amplify TCRbeta CDR3 regions from genomic DNA. The study's processing was this. The number of nucleated cells in each sample was estimated by amplification of reference gene primers within the assay. To quantify the absolute abundance of each unique TCRbeta CDR3 rearrangement, sequence reads were collapsed and filtered. For each sample, productive Simpson clonality was calculated as the square root of Simpson's diversity index over productive rearrangements. TCRdb took over this immuneACCESS table, retaining in-frame rearrangements with V and J assigned. Such tables are incomplete; in checked studies, under half of the missing clones stem from an unresolved V gene, and the remainder is unexplained. The V and J calls and clone size come from that table; D and trimming were worked out from the DNA. Within this sample are approximately 66,000 clones, with 88% of them counted one time only. About a fifth of the sample comes from the top ten.

The data derive from a study of blood T cell repertoires in COVID-19 (dated by TCRdb to 2020 to 2022). Looking at the study overall: Collaborator samples came from the United States, Italy and Spain and covered acute and convalescent phases of COVID-19. The material from the prospective study consisted of cDNA or gDNA derived from T cells, B-cell-depleted T cells, or PBMCs. Deeply sampled blood TCRbeta repertoires from subjects exposed to, actively infected with, or recovered from COVID-19 were included in the dataset. A freely available public database, intended as a resource for researchers studying the immune response to SARS-CoV-2, is where the repertoires were released. Samples were obtained from the ongoing ImmuneRACE study (first 160 participants) and from over a thousand subjects provided by 6 global collaborators. Sample metadata almost always included a de-identified subject ID, COVID-19 status, age in years and sex. Where available, HLA class I and class II types were taken from metadata supplied by the sample provider and were not determined by assay-based typing. The research as a whole found: How much clinical and demographic metadata was included differed by source and by participant, and the metadata was provided uncurated.

The germline V gene sets CDR1 to SGHRS and CDR2 to YFSETQ. From the cysteine up to the phenylalanine, the CDR3 has a length of 17 residues. CDR3 DNA only is kept here, 51 bases in frame from base 1. The collaborating institutions used their own protocols to collect whole blood in K2EDTA tubes. For TCRbeta analysis, collaborators shipped samples in one of three forms: frozen whole blood, isolated PBMCs, or DNA extracted from either of those sample types. The origin of this receptor is a woman between 50 and 59 years old with active or convalescent COVID-19. Recombination joined TRBV5-1 with TRBJ2-3; D gene: possibly TRBD2, on 5 matching bases. Sequenced: peripheral blood. The sequenced DNA is TGCGCCAGCAGCTTGGCCAGTAGGGCAGAGGGCACAGATCCGCAGTATTTT. This is translated as CASSLASRAEGTDPQYF. The full variable domain, with segments outside the CDR3 supplied by the reference TRBV5-1 and TRBJ2-3 proteins, appears as KAGVTQTPRYLIKTRGQQVTLSCSPISGHRSVSWYQQTPGQGLQFLFEYFSETQRNKGNFPGRFSGRQFSNSRSEMNVSTLELGDSALYLCASSLASRAEGTDPQYFGPGTRLTVL.